What follows is one T cell receptor (beta chain) and its context. Its antigen is unidentified. PCR amplification relied on 60 Vbeta primers (plus 13 Jbeta primers). Sequencing used immunoSEQ multiplex PCR; TCRdb keeps in-frame clones, though not all of them. The sample yields some 140,000 clones, less than 80% seen once. The entry originates in a study of cytomegalovirus exposure and HLA in healthy donors. The germline V and J ends were trimmed by 5 bases and 3 bases, with 17 bases remaining between them. This CDR3 spans 15 amino acids. Germline V gene sequence: CDR1 MNHEY, CDR2 SVGAGI. Study results and limitations: Most TCR sequences showed up rarely, but some public TCRs showed up in many donors.

Sequenced sample: PBMCs. This chain links TRBV6-5 with TRBJ2-7, with a tentative D call TRBD1 (5 bases). The TCR originated in a man aged 40-50 years in good health and CMV-seropositive. In DNA, the CDR3 is TGTGCCAGCAGTCCGCACCAAGGGGCCTTCTACGAGCAGTACTTC. Protein sequence: CASSPHQGAFYEQYF.